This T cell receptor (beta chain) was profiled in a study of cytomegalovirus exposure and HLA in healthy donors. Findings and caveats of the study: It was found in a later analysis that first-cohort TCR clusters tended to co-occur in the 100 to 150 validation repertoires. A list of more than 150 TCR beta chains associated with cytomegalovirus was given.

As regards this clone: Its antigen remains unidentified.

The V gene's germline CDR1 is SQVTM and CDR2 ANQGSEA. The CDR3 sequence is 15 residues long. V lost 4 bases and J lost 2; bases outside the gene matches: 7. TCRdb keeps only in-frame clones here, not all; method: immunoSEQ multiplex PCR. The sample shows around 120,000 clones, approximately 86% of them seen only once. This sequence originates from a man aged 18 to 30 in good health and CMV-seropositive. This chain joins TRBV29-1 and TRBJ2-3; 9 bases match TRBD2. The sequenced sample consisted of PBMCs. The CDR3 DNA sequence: TGCAGCGTTGTGAACCCTAGCGGGGACACAGATACGCAGTATTTT. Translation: CSVVNPSGDTDTQYF.